The source of this T cell receptor beta chain is a study of cytomegalovirus exposure and HLA in healthy donors. Study background: About 77 million unique TCRs from HLA-typed donors made up an early data release. Findings and limits, study-wide: Earlier analysis found most TCR beta V segments productive about 87% or about 30% of the time.

Everyone who donated was a healthy bone marrow donor. CDR3 length: 14 residues. Germline V gives CDR1 SGDLS, CDR2 YYNGEE. V lost 0 bases and J lost 10, with 16 bases in between. Note on this clone: What it binds is unknown.

PCR used 60 Vbeta primers and 13 Jbeta primers. The authors' processing: Later reanalysis found around 84 million unique TCR beta chains, around 9.9 million of them shared. Sequencing was performed with immunoSEQ multiplex PCR; in TCRdb, only in-frame clones are kept and a portion is missing. From that table come the V and J calls and clone size; the DNA was used to work out D and trimming. The sample carries about 180,000 clones, approximately 88% recorded once. The gene calls are TRBV9 and TRBJ1-1, with D uncertain. The sequence came from a boy aged 2 to 9 in good health and CMV-seronegative. Material: PBMCs. The CDR3 bases are TGTGCCAGCAGCGTAGCGGCGGAGGGAGTACCAGCTTTCTTT. It yields the protein CASSVAAEGVPAFF.